This T cell receptor (beta chain) was observed in a study of T cell repertoires in cytomegalovirus infection. As for the study in general: The public TCR beta signatures pointed to both CMV infection and matching HLA type.

The V end was cut by 0 bases, the J end by 1 base, with 8 bases between. Germline CDR1 reads SGHVS; CDR2 reads FNYEAQ. CDR3 length equals 15 residues. TCRdb fed the reads into MiXCR, producing one record per CDR3 protein. Of 400,000 or so distinct CDR3 sequences listed, around a sixth are singletons. Many counts were recorded for this clonotype. Sample: PBMCs. This TCR was recovered from a human donor in good health (CMV status not recorded). Some clones in this sample may be carry-over from other donors' samples. V usage is TRBV7-6 and J usage is TRBJ2-3; no clear D gene. The CDR3 DNA reads as TGTGCCAGCAGCTTAGCTTGGGGTGGCACAGATACGCAGTATTTT. Encoded protein: CASSLAWGGTDTQYF.